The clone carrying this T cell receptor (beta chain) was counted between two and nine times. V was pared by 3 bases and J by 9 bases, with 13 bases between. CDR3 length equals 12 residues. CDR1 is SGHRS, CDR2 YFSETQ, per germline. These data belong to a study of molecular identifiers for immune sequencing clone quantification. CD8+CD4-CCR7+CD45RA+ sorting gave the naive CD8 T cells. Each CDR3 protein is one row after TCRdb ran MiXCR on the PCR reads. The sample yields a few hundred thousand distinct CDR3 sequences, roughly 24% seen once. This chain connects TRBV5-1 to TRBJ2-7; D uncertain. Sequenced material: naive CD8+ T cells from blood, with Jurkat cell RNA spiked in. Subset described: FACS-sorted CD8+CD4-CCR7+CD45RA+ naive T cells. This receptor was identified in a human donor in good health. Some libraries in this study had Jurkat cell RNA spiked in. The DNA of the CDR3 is TGCGCCAGCAGCTCTGGGCGTCCCGTGCAGTACTTC. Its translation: CASSSGRPVQYF.